This T cell receptor (beta chain) was captured in a study of blood T cell repertoires in COVID-19. Study-wide context: Sources were T cells, B-cell-depleted T cells, or PBMCs; the material itself was cDNA or gDNA.

The V end was cut by 6 bases, the J end by 1 base, with 14 bases between. Germline lookup yields CDR1 SGHVS and CDR2 FQNEAQ. The CDR3 spans 15 residues. The authors' processing: Reference gene primer amplification gave nucleated cell count estimates. Clones were sequenced by immunoSEQ multiplex PCR, and TCRdb holds only the in-frame ones, with some missing. V and J calls and clone size follow that table, whereas D and trimming were derived from the DNA. The data show 180,000 or so clones, about 75% seen once. The sample taken for sequencing was peripheral blood. The V and J genes are TRBV7-8 and TRBJ2-3; TRBD2 might be the D (6 bases). The TCR was taken from a woman between 50 and 59 years old with active or convalescent COVID-19. This CDR3 reads CASSSPSEGTDTQYF. The CDR3, as DNA: TGTGCCAGCAGTTCCCCTAGCGAGGGCACAGATACGCAGTATTTT.